This TCR beta chain was profiled in a study of T cell repertoires in cytomegalovirus infection. Study-wide context: Indications of both CMV infection and matching HLA type were provided by public TCR beta signatures.

This CDR3 contains 16 residues. Germline V gene data show CDR1 as SEHNR and CDR2 as FQNEAQ (reference sequence). The trim removed 5 bases at V and 4 bases at J, leaving 10 bases unmatched. Study-level results: The study found HLA-C-restricted CMV-specific TCR beta clonotypes dominating the ex vivo response. CMV carriers with the relevant HLA were identified by cumulative public TCR beta family frequency.

TCRdb independently ran MiXCR on the reads; one entry per CDR3 protein. The table has nearly 450,000 distinct CDR3 sequences, approximately 32% seen once. This clonotype was counted ten times or more. Its antigen remains unidentified. The chain joins TRBV7-9 to TRBJ2-1; TRBD1 matches 8 bases. Sequencing used PBMCs. The receptor comes from a human donor in good health (CMV status not recorded). Some clones in this sample may be carry-over from other donors' samples. The CDR3 sequence: CASSPGTGTPYNEQFF. In nucleotides, the CDR3 is TGTGCCAGCAGCCCTGGGACAGGAACCCCGTACAATGAGCAGTTCTTC.